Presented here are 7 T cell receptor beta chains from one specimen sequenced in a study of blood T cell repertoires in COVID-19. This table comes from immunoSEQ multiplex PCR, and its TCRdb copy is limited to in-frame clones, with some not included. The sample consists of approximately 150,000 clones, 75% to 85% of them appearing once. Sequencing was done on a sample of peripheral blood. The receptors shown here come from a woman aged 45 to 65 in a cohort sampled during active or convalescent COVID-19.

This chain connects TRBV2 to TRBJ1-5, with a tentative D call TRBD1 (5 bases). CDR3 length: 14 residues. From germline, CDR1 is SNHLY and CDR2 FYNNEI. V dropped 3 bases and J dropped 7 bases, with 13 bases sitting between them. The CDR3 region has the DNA TGTGCCAGCAGTGACTCGGGGGGGAGGCAGCCCCAGCATTTT. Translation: CASSDSGGRQPQHF.

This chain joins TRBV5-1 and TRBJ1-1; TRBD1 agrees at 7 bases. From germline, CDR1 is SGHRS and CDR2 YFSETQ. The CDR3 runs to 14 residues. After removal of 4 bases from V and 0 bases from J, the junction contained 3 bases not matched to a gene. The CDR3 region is CASSPGQVNTEAFF. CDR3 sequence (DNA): TGCGCCAGCAGCCCCGGACAGGTGAACACTGAAGCTTTCTTT.

In DNA, the CDR3 is TGTGCCACCAGCGGGGTGAACACTGAAGCTTTCTTT. Residues: CATSGVNTEAFF. The V call is TRBV24-1, the J call TRBJ1-1; D is uncertain. This CDR3 is 12 amino acids long. V lost 7 bases and J 0 bases, leaving 5 bases between the germline ends. From germline, CDR1 is KGHDR and CDR2 SFDVKD.

CDR3 protein: CAINSQGPYNEQFF. As DNA, the CDR3 is TGTGCCATCAATAGTCAGGGGCCCTACAATGAGCAGTTCTTC. The rearrangement links TRBV10-3 to TRBJ2-1, with D maybe TRBD1 (6 bases). This CDR3 contains 14 residues. Looked up from germline, CDR1 is ENHRY and CDR2 is SYGVKD. V was shortened by 7 bases and J by 2 bases, with 12 bases between the two germline ends.

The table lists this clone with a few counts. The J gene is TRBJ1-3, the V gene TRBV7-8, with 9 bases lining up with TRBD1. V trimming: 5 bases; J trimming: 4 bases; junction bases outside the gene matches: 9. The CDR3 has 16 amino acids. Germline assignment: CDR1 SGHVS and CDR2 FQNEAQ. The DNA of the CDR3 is TGTGCCAGCAGCACTAAACAGGGGGCGTTAGGAAACACCATATATTTT. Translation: CASSTKQGALGNTIYF.

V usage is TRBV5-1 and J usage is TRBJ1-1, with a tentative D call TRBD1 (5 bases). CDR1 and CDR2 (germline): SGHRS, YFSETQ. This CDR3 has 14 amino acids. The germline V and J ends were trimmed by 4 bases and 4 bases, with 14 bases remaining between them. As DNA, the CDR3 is TGCGCCAGCAGCGGGCAGGGTCTAGGCACTGAAGCTTTCTTT. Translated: CASSGQGLGTEAFF.

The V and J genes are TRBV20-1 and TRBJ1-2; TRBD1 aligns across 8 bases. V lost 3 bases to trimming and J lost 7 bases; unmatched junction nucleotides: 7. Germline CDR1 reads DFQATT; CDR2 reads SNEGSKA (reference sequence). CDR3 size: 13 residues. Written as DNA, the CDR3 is TGCAGTGCTAGTGCCGACAGGGGAACTGGCTACACCTTC. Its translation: CSASADRGTGYTF.